What follows is one T cell receptor (beta chain) and its context. Its antigen is as yet unknown. This CDR3 is built from 14 residues. Germline V gives CDR1 SGHRS, CDR2 YFSETQ. Trimming removed 0 bases at V and 2 bases at J, with 8 bases between. This entry comes from a study of CD8+ T cells in alopecia areata. Overall study context: Tofacitinib was taken orally by treated patients, and the dose was 5 to 10 mg twice daily. The study, taken as a whole, reports: Clarity of TCR sharing across patients fell short of that in mice, possibly HLA-related. Lesional scalp, especially alopecia totalis/universalis, showed higher clonality than normal scalp.

Indicated treatment: oral pan-JAK inhibitor, 5-10 mg twice daily. Investigators isolated RNA and reverse transcribed it into cDNA to act as the sequencing template. Sequenced by immunoSEQ multiplex PCR; TCRdb stores in-frame clones only, minus some. Of hundreds of thousands of clones listed, 66% were seen once; the top ten hold about 1.2%. The chain uses TRBV5-1 and TRBJ2-5; D unresolved. The clonotype comes from a human donor with alopecia areata. The sample was CD4+ T cells sorted from blood, taken at approximately week 42, from a patient treated with tofacitinib. CDR3: CASSLESSQETQYF. Written as DNA, the CDR3 is TGCGCCAGCAGCTTGGAAAGTTCGCAAGAGACCCAGTACTTC.